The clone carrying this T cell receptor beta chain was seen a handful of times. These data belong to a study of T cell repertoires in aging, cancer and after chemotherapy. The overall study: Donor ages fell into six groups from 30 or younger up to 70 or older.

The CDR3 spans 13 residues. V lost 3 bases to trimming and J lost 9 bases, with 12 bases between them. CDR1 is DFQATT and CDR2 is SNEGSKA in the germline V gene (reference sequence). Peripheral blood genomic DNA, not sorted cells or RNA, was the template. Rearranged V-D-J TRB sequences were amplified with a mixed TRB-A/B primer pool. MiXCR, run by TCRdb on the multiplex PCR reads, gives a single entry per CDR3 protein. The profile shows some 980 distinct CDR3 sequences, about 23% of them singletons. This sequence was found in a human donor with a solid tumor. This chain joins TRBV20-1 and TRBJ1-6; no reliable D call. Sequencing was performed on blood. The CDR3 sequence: CSASYVPTSPLHF. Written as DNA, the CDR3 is TGCAGTGCTAGTTACGTTCCTACTTCACCCCTCCACTTT.